This T cell receptor (beta chain) originates from a study of blood T cell repertoires in COVID-19. Study-wide context: Acute and convalescent COVID-19 specimens originated in the United States, Italy and Spain. PBMCs, B-cell-depleted T cells, or T cells were the source of the cDNA or gDNA that made up the material.

The CDR3 covers 17 residues. The V end lost 4 bases, the J end lost 2 bases, and 21 bases lay between the germline ends. The V gene's germline CDR1 is MGHRA and CDR2 YSYEKL. In the original analysis: Amplification of reference gene primers provided the estimated nucleated cell counts. TCRdb's copy holds only in-frame clones and misses some; the assay was immunoSEQ multiplex PCR. V and J calls plus clone size are reproduced from that table; the DNA served to infer D and trimming. The sample carries around 300,000 clones, 83% recorded once. V is TRBV4-1 and J is TRBJ2-7; a weak D match, TRBD1 (6 bases). Sequencing was performed on peripheral blood. The receptor was derived from a man aged 25-45 years with active or convalescent COVID-19. The CDR3 DNA is TGCGCCAGCAGCCCAGGGTTGGGACACCCTATCACCTACGAGCAGTACTTC. This gives the protein CASSPGLGHPITYEQYF.